A single sample gave rise to the 9 T cell receptor beta chains below, sequenced in a study of Tregs in tolerant kidney transplant recipients (dated by TCRdb to the late 2010s). The sample's time point label, decoded: blood sample drawn before combined kidney and bone marrow transplant. Libraries were built with the immunoSEQ multiplex PCR assay. TCRdb's version of the immuneACCESS table is confined to in-frame rearrangements and falls short of the full clone set. An unresolved V gene accounts for under half of the shortfall where checked; the remainder is of unknown origin. Within this sample are about 110,000 clones, with almost 90% of them counted one time only. Nearly 0.35% of the sample belongs to the ten largest clones. This sample comprised CD4+ T cells from blood, obtained before the transplant. The receptor source for this set is a human donor who received a combined kidney and bone marrow transplant.

The gene calls are TRBV10-3 and TRBJ2-7; TRBD2 matches 12 bases. Germline-derived CDR1 and CDR2 are ENHRY and SYGVKD. J gave up 6 bases and V 4 bases, and 7 bases lay outside the gene matches. This CDR3 contains 15 residues. This CDR3 is CAISGVLAGGGEQYF. The CDR3 nucleotides are TGTGCCATCAGTGGTGTACTAGCGGGAGGCGGCGAGCAGTACTTC.

The V and J genes are TRBV7-9 and TRBJ2-3, with D perhaps matching TRBD1 (6 bases). The CDR3 runs 16 residues. Per germline, CDR1 SEHNR and CDR2 FQNEAQ (reference sequence). The ends were cut back, 5 bases at V and 2 bases at J, with 17 bases in the middle. The CDR3 loop is CASSLRTAPDTDTQYF. In nucleotides, the CDR3 is TGTGCCAGCAGCCTACGGACAGCCCCCGACACAGATACGCAGTATTTT. Using reference TRBV7-9 and TRBJ2-3 for the parts outside the CDR3, the full variable domain is DTGVSQNPRHKITKRGQNVTFRCDPISEHNRLYWYRQTLGQGPEFLTYFQNEAQLEKSRLLSDRFSAERPKGSFSTLEIQRTEQGDSAMYLCASSLRTAPDTDTQYFGPGTRLTVL.

V is TRBV15 and J is TRBJ2-1, with 11 bases aligning to TRBD2. CDR3 size: 17 residues. In germline, CDR1 is LNHNV, CDR2 YYDKDF (reference sequence). V gave up 3 bases and J gave up 10 bases; unmatched junction bases: 14. In DNA form, the CDR3 reads TGTGCCACCAGCAGGACCCTACTAGCGGGGGACCCTAGGGAGCAGTTCTTC. Translation: CATSRTLLAGDPREQFF. Looking up the rest from reference TRBV15 and TRBJ2-1 gives the full variable domain: DAMVIQNPRYQVTQFGKPVTLSCSQTLNHNVMYWYQQKSSQAPKLLFHYYDKDFNNEADTPDNFQSRRPNTSFCFLDIRSPGLGDTAMYLCATSRTLLAGDPREQFFGPGTRLTVL.

The V gene is TRBV6-6, the J gene TRBJ1-1, with D possibly being TRBD1 (5 bases). V lost 6 bases, J lost 0 bases, and 11 bases lay in between. The CDR3 sequence is 14 residues long. Germline V CDR1 and CDR2: MNHNY, SVGAGI (reference sequence). The CDR3 DNA follows: TGTGCCAGCAGCAGGGTGCTCATGAACACTGAAGCTTTCTTT. Amino acids: CASSRVLMNTEAFF.

On this clone: At one of its ends the junction is not consistent with the germline gene, which may arise from a read error. This rearrangement joins TRBV2 to TRBJ1-2, with D possibly being TRBD1 (5 bases). The CDR3 is 13 residues long. The germline CDR1 and CDR2 sequences are SNHLY and FYNNEI. The DNA for the CDR3 is TGTGCCGGCAGTGGGAGGGACCCCTATGGCTACACCTTC. Protein product: CAGSGRDPYGYTF.

V gene TRBV7-9 combines with J gene TRBJ2-7, with 9 bases aligning to TRBD1. Germline assignment: CDR1 SEHNR and CDR2 FQNEAQ (reference sequence). V shed 5 bases and J 3 bases; nucleotides not matched to a gene: 5. The CDR3 sequence is 14 residues long. The DNA for the CDR3 is TGTGCCAGCAGCCCGGGACAGGGCCTCTACGAGCAGTACTTC. This encodes CASSPGQGLYEQYF.

The V call is TRBV11-2, the J call TRBJ2-1, with 10 nucleotides matching TRBD1. V was clipped by 5 bases and J by 9 bases; unmatched bases: 1. CDR1 and CDR2 from the germline V gene are SGHAT and FQNNGV. CDR3 size: 12 residues. The CDR3 sequence: CASSRTGGEQFF. As DNA, the CDR3 is TGTGCCAGCAGCAGGACAGGGGGTGAGCAGTTCTTC.

The rearrangement links TRBV5-1 to TRBJ2-2; D is unresolved. The CDR3 length is 15 residues. Germline CDR1 SGHRS, CDR2 YFSETQ. V was shortened by 0 bases and J by 1 base, with 7 bases between the two germline ends. In DNA form, the CDR3 reads TGCGCCAGCAGCTTGGACACACAGAACACCGGGGAGCTGTTTTTT. Residues: CASSLDTQNTGELFF.

The V and J genes are TRBV5-6 and TRBJ1-5; 10 bases line up with TRBD1. The germline V gene encodes CDR1 SGHDT and CDR2 YYEEEE. Germline trimming cut 3 bases from V and 4 bases from J; bases unmatched to any gene: 10. The CDR3 runs 17 residues. CDR3 DNA sequence: TGTGCCAGCAGCTCGCTGGGTGGGGGACAGGGGAATCAGCCCCAGCATTTT. Translation gives CASSSLGGGQGNQPQHF.